This T cell receptor beta chain was identified in a study of post-analysis software for immune sequencing data. Regarding the study as a whole: TRBV5-6, TRBV5-1 and TRBV20-1 were among roughly 5 TRBV segments more frequent in patients than controls. For normalized Chao1 diversity, multiple sclerosis patients scored significantly lower than controls did.

Unique molecular identifiers tagged the TCR beta cDNA libraries. Some 500,000 cDNA molecules were obtained per 1 to 10 million input T cells. TCRdb analysed the PCR reads with MiXCR anew, one entry per CDR3 protein. The sample lists 750,000 to 950,000 distinct CDR3 sequences, approximately 44% occurring once. This clonotype was counted a single time. Its antigen is not identified. CDR1 is MNHEY, CDR2 SVGAGI, per germline. V lost 6 bases, J lost 1 base, and 6 bases lay in between. The CDR3 runs to 13 residues. This chain links TRBV6-5 with TRBJ2-2; weak D call: TRBD2 (5 bases). The sequencing sample was made of blood. This TCR came from a girl aged 5-17 years with multiple sclerosis. CDR3 sequence: CASRRENTGELFF. The CDR3 DNA follows: TGTGCCAGCAGGAGGGAGAACACCGGGGAGCTGTTTTTT.